This T cell receptor beta chain originates from a study of cytomegalovirus exposure and HLA in healthy donors. Study-wide results and caveats: By a later analysis, the bulk of CMV-associated TCR beta chains appeared HLA-restricted. TRBV6-2, TRBV6-3 and other indistinguishable V segments were excluded.

The CDR3 sequence is 15 residues long. Germline CDR1 is MNHNY and CDR2 is SVGAGI (reference sequence). The ends were cut back, 0 bases at V and 4 bases at J, with 11 bases in the middle. Notes on this clone: Its antigen is undetermined.

PCR used 60 Vbeta primers and 13 Jbeta primers. Sequenced by immunoSEQ multiplex PCR; TCRdb stores in-frame clones only, minus some. The data show tens of thousands of clones, with less than 80% seen just once and about 5.5% held by the top ten. Each donor's status was that of a healthy bone marrow donor. This chain joins TRBV6-6 and TRBJ2-3, with D unresolved. This receptor was obtained from a boy between 10 and 17 years old in good health and CMV-seropositive. The sample taken for sequencing was PBMCs. CDR3 residues: CASSYSTELSDTQYF. CDR3 in DNA: TGTGCCAGCAGTTACTCAACGGAGTTATCAGATACGCAGTATTTT.